The clone carrying this T cell receptor (beta chain) was found once. This sample is part of a study of tumor-infiltrating lymphocytes in oesophageal squamous cell carcinoma. The CDR3 has 16 amino acids. Unmatched junction bases numbered 9, after V lost 6 bases and J lost 2 bases. Germline CDR1 is SGHVS and CDR2 is FQNEAQ. TCRdb fed the PCR reads into MiXCR, producing one record per CDR3 protein. The data hold 21,000 or so distinct CDR3 sequences, with around two fifths observed a single time. The source of this sequence is a male donor with esophageal squamous cell carcinoma. This chain links TRBV7-8 with TRBJ2-3; 9 positions match TRBD2. The sequenced sample consisted of esophageal tumor tissue. The CDR3 DNA follows: TGTGCCAGCAGGCCACAGACTAGCGGATACACAGATACGCAGTATTTT. This sequence encodes CASRPQTSGYTDTQYF.